A selection of T cell receptor beta chains follows, all from one sample in a study of T-cell reconstitution after alpha-beta-depleted transplantation in children. TCRdb processed the PCR reads anew with MiXCR; each CDR3 protein has one entry. This sample carries some 490,000 distinct CDR3 sequences, around 12% of them seen once, and the ten largest clones take around 6.1%. The input for sequencing was PBMCs from the stem cell graft donor, taken from the stem cell graft. Receptors were obtained from a human donor who donated a stem cell graft to a child with combined immunodeficiency. CDR3s include the opening cysteine and the closing phenylalanine or tryptophan. Each record gives: J gene, V gene, CDR3 protein.

>TRBJ2-7|TRBV27
CASSFSGSYEQYF
>TRBJ2-1|TRBV20-1
CSASQHGGTEQFF
>TRBJ2-3|TRBV5-1
CASSGRRGTDTQYF
>TRBJ2-1|TRBV6-5
CASSYLSASGGPTYNEQFF
>TRBJ2-2|TRBV10-3
CAISEGGRNTGELFF
>TRBJ2-3|TRBV4-3
CASSQVGLAGEATQYF
>TRBJ2-7|TRBV28
CASSGYRDRLYEQYF
>TRBJ1-2|TRBV6-6
CASSYSSGLRF
>TRBJ2-2|TRBV4-1
CASSQGTQGSTGELFF
>TRBJ2-5|TRBV14
CASSPGKGLRGETQYF
>TRBJ2-7|TRBV5-1
CASVGGLAESYEQYF
>TRBJ2-2|TRBV3-1
CASRPGPKNTGELFF
>TRBJ2-2|TRBV7-9
CASSPPIYGELFF
>TRBJ2-7|TRBV12-3/TRBV12-4
CASSNYRGLISYEQYF
>TRBJ2-7|TRBV6-5
CASSSIGPPRRDRGYEQYF
>TRBJ2-7|TRBV19
CASSIRLAATYEQYF
>TRBJ2-1|TRBV12-3/TRBV12-4
CASKGGGGQFF
>TRBJ2-3|TRBV9
CASSVDTSGKTDTQYF
>TRBJ1-4|TRBV7-9
CASSFLLGPLFF
>TRBJ2-3|TRBV20-1
CSAQTSGRADTQYF
>TRBJ2-6|TRBV5-6
CASTRWAGSSGANVLTF
>TRBJ1-2|TRBV28
CASSQGVNYGYTF
>TRBJ1-2|TRBV5-1
CASSYGGQGYGYTF
>TRBJ2-7|TRBV3-1
CASSQGGGPSYEQYF
>TRBJ2-3|TRBV18
CASSPSGTDTQYF
>TRBJ2-3|TRBV12-3/TRBV12-4
CASSLSSTDTQYF
>TRBJ1-2|TRBV21-1
CASSKEGAGKIFHYGYTF
>TRBJ2-7|TRBV6-1
CASKTDQAGEQYF
>TRBJ2-1|TRBV6-1
CASRTLSGEYNEQFF
>TRBJ2-2|TRBV9
CASSQSGSRSTGELFF
>TRBJ2-3|TRBV4-1
CASSQEPPGLVSDTQYF
>TRBJ2-1|TRBV20-1
CSARGEGDSSEQFF
>TRBJ1-5|TRBV27
CASSPRRTMGPQHF
>TRBJ2-5|TRBV12-3/TRBV12-4
CASSLRYSGSQKTQYF
>TRBJ2-5|TRBV11-2
CASSRSGGKETQYF
>TRBJ1-4|TRBV6-1
CASSRQRNEKLFF
>TRBJ2-2|TRBV27
CASSSRTVSTGELFF
>TRBJ2-3|TRBV10-3
CAIRAGGWADTQYF
>TRBJ2-2|TRBV10-3
CAISSGTGELFF
>TRBJ2-1|TRBV27
CASSLSPKAGGYNEQFF
>TRBJ2-7|TRBV2
CASSDMALYEQYF
>TRBJ2-3|TRBV6-1
CASMEGGLGTQYF
>TRBJ2-7|TRBV6-1
CASSRGDTYEQYF
>TRBJ2-1|TRBV4-3
CASSQGTGRDNEQFF
>TRBJ2-5|TRBV5-1
CASSLGQGGETQYF
>TRBJ2-3|TRBV20-1
CSARGQTSGGRDTQYF
>TRBJ2-2|TRBV28
CASSFSGTGWTGELFF
>TRBJ1-5|TRBV6-2/TRBV6-3
CASSYWGGSNQPQHF
>TRBJ2-2|TRBV12-3/TRBV12-4
CASIGDRATGELFF
>TRBJ2-1|TRBV12-3/TRBV12-4
CASSTTSGKGNEQFF
>TRBJ2-1|TRBV7-3
CASSMSGSSYNEQFF
>TRBJ2-1|TRBV24-1
CATSGPTGQGPYNEQFF
>TRBJ2-7|TRBV5-1
CASSSNPGQGSYEQYF
>TRBJ2-1|TRBV29-1
CSVAYYNEQFF
>TRBJ2-7|TRBV30
CAWSRRGTPSYEQYF
>TRBJ1-1|TRBV29-1
CSVEDPGGQGARWTEAFF
>TRBJ2-3|TRBV12-3/TRBV12-4
CASIPDTTDTQYF